This TCR beta chain was sequenced for a study of CD8 T cells in Susac syndrome. While CD8+ and CD4+ T cells were isolated negatively, TEMRA cells were enriched by FACS. Reverse transcription of roughly 0.5 to 1 ug RNA used random hexamers. The CDR3 of TCR beta was amplified by immunoSEQ multiplex PCR across 54 Vbeta and 13 Jbeta. One entry per CDR3 protein, called by TCRdb with MiXCR from the immunoSEQ multiplex PCR reads. The table lists about 300,000 distinct CDR3 sequences, around 92% of them singletons, with 0.065% in the top ten. Germline CDR1 and CDR2: DFQATT and SNEGSKA (reference sequence). With V trimmed by 6 bases and J by 6 bases, 4 bases remained unmatched. CDR3 length: 13 amino acids.

The rearrangement joins TRBV20-1 to TRBJ2-1; 11 bases line up with TRBD2. The sequence came from a human donor with multiple sclerosis. The specimen was CD4+ T cells from PBMCs. The CDR3 nucleotides are TGCAGTGCCAGACTAGCGGGACGCAATGAGCAGTTCTTC. This translates into CSARLAGRNEQFF.